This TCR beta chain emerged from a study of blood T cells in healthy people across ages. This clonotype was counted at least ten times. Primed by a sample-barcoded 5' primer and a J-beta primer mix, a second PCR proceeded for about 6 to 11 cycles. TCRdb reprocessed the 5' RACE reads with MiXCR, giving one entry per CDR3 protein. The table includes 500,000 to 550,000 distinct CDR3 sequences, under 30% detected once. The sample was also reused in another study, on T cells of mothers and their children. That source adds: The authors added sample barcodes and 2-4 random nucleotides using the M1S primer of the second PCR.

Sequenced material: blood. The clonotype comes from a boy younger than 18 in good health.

The CDR3 DNA is TGTGCCAGCAGCCGGGACTCCTACGAGCAGTACTTC. Encoded protein: CASSRDSYEQYF. The rearrangement joins TRBV28 to TRBJ2-7; D is possibly TRBD2 (5 bases). CDR3 length: 12 amino acids. Trimming pared 6 bases from V and 0 bases from J, leaving 6 bases between. Germline CDR1 and CDR2: MDHEN and SYDVKM.